One sample yielded the 28 T cell receptor beta chains listed below, sequenced in a study of blood T cell repertoires in COVID-19. Profiling relied on immunoSEQ multiplex PCR, and the TCRdb table lists in-frame clones only, not all of them. The repertoire holds over 110,000 clones, with about 86% as singletons. Material for sequencing was peripheral blood. These receptor sequences come from a human donor in a cohort sampled during active COVID-19.

The chain links TRBV6-5 to TRBJ2-7; TRBD1 agrees at 9 bases. The V gene's germline CDR1 is MNHEY and CDR2 SVGAGI. The CDR3 is 14 residues long. V lost 8 bases to trimming and J lost 7 bases; unmatched junction nucleotides: 12. The CDR3 is CASGRTGVPEEQYF. CDR3 nucleotides: TGTGCCAGCGGGAGGACAGGGGTGCCTGAGGAGCAGTACTTC.

The chain joins TRBV11-2 to TRBJ2-5; 7 bases match TRBD2. Germline V gene data show CDR1 as SGHAT and CDR2 as FQNNGV. Losses at the gene ends were 5 bases for V and 5 bases for J; bases not matched to a gene: 8. The CDR3 totals 14 residues. DNA of the CDR3: TGTGCCAGCAGCCCCTTCCCTAGCGGTGAGACCCAGTACTTC. Protein: CASSPFPSGETQYF.

The count of this clone is one. The chain recombines TRBV18 with TRBJ2-6; 8 nucleotides line up with TRBD1. Germline-derived CDR1 and CDR2 are KGHSH and LQKENI. After removal of 8 bases from V and 1 base from J, the junction contained 7 bases not matched to a gene. The CDR3 runs to 16 residues. The CDR3: CASTNRQGSGANVLTF. The CDR3 DNA reads TGTGCCAGCACGAACCGACAGGGGTCTGGGGCCAACGTCCTGACTTTC.

V usage is TRBV5-1 and J usage is TRBJ2-7, with 8 bases fitting TRBD1. The germline V gene has CDR1 SGHRS and CDR2 YFSETQ. This CDR3 contains 15 residues. V shed 1 base, J shed 3 bases, and the junction held 6 bases outside the gene matches. Here the CDR3 reads CASSLSWTGSYEQYF. DNA of the CDR3: TGCGCCAGCAGCTTGTCTTGGACAGGGAGCTACGAGCAGTACTTC. Combining the CDR3 with reference TRBV5-1 and TRBJ2-7 gives the whole variable domain KAGVTQTPRYLIKTRGQQVTLSCSPISGHRSVSWYQQTPGQGLQFLFEYFSETQRNKGNFPGRFSGRQFSNSRSEMNVSTLELGDSALYLCASSLSWTGSYEQYFGPGTRLTVT.

This clone has just one count. The J gene is TRBJ2-2, the V gene TRBV7-7; D remains ambiguous. V dropped 1 base and J dropped 4 bases, with 10 bases sitting between them. Germline-derived CDR1 and CDR2 are SSHAT and FNYEAQ (reference sequence). The CDR3 covers 15 residues. The CDR3 loop is CASSLGAMGTGELFF. Here the CDR3 DNA reads TGTGCCAGCAGCTTAGGGGCTATGGGCACCGGGGAGCTGTTTTTT.

The rearrangement links TRBV6-6 to TRBJ2-7, with TRBD2 matching 8 bases. The CDR3 has 14 residues. V lost 5 bases to trimming and J lost 9 bases; unmatched junction nucleotides: 12. Germline lookup yields CDR1 MNHNY and CDR2 SVGAGI (reference sequence). The CDR3 DNA reads as TGTGCCAGCAGTAAAGACTCCGGGACTAGAGGGCAGTACTTC. It yields the protein CASSKDSGTRGQYF.

J is TRBJ2-7 and V is TRBV5-6; 7 bases are a match to TRBD1. V lost 0 bases to trimming and J lost 4 bases; unmatched junction nucleotides: 7. The V gene's germline CDR1 is SGHDT and CDR2 YYEEEE. This CDR3 is built from 15 residues. Written as DNA, the CDR3 is TGTGCCAGCAGCTTGGGGGACAGCCGGTTTTACGAGCAGTACTTC. Translation: CASSLGDSRFYEQYF.

The chain combines TRBV3-1 (or the pseudogene TRBV3-2) with TRBJ2-1; 11 bases fit TRBD2. The V gene's germline CDR1 is LGHDT and CDR2 YNNKEL (reference sequence). The CDR3 is 15 residues long. With 4 bases clipped from V and 5 bases from J, the junction kept 4 bases outside the gene matches. The CDR3 bases are TGTGCCAGCAGCCCGGGACTAGCGGAAAACAATGAGCAGTTCTTC. This codes for CASSPGLAENNEQFF.

This clone appeared a few times. J is TRBJ2-7 and V is TRBV6-6; D possibly corresponds to TRBD2 (6 bases). Trimming shortened V by 2 bases and J by 8 bases, and 19 bases separated the two germline ends. This CDR3 is built from 15 residues. The V gene's germline CDR1 is MNHNY and CDR2 SVGAGI (reference sequence). The CDR3 DNA reads as TGTGCCAGCAGTTACCTATCTACGGGACTGTCTAAGCAGTACTTC. It yields the protein CASSYLSTGLSKQYF.

The chain links TRBV19 to TRBJ1-2; TRBD1 agrees at 8 bases. J gave up 5 bases and V 3 bases, and 14 bases lay outside the gene matches. The germline V gene has CDR1 LNHDA and CDR2 SQIVND (reference sequence). The CDR3 runs to 17 residues. This CDR3 reads CASSIGAPTGVGYGYTF. CDR3 DNA: TGTGCCAGTAGTATCGGGGCCCCGACAGGGGTTGGGTATGGCTACACCTTC.

The gene calls are TRBV12-3 or TRBV12-4 and TRBJ2-7; D may be TRBD2 (6 bases). This CDR3 has 13 amino acids. With 6 bases removed from V and 5 bases from J, the gap between germline ends came to 14 bases. In nucleotides, the CDR3 is TGTGCCAGCAGCCCGACTAGTTTCGACGAGCAGTACTTC. Its translation: CASSPTSFDEQYF.

This chain joins TRBV5-1 and TRBJ1-1, with a possible D match to TRBD1 (6 bases). The CDR3 loop spans 15 amino acids. V shed 1 base and J shed 1 base, with 11 bases lying between them. Per the germline V gene, CDR1 is SGHRS and CDR2 is YFSETQ. CDR3 nucleotides: TGCGCCAGCAGCTTGACAGGGCCCAAGAACACTGAAGCTTTCTTT. It encodes CASSLTGPKNTEAFF.

The chain uses TRBV3-1 (or the pseudogene TRBV3-2) and TRBJ2-4, with 13 positions matching TRBD2. With 6 bases clipped from V and 0 bases from J, the junction kept 17 bases outside the gene matches. CDR1 and CDR2 from the germline V gene are LGHDT and YNNKEL (reference sequence). The CDR3 is 21 residues long. CDR3 in amino acids: CASSPVLLTSGRTLAKNIQYF. In nucleotides, the CDR3 is TGTGCCAGCAGTCCCGTCCTCTTGACTAGCGGGAGGACTTTAGCCAAAAACATTCAGTACTTC.

The rearrangement links TRBV7-8 to TRBJ2-7; 10 bases agree with TRBD2. Per germline, CDR1 SGHVS and CDR2 FQNEAQ. The CDR3 runs to 14 residues. After removal of 5 bases from V and 7 bases from J, the junction contained 8 bases not matched to a gene. Here the CDR3 DNA reads TGTGCCAGCAGCCTCACTAGCGGGGTACGTGAGCAGTACTTC. Translation gives CASSLTSGVREQYF.

This chain links TRBV29-1 with TRBJ2-1; TRBD2 agrees at 9 bases. The CDR3 is 17 residues long. Germline CDR1 is SQVTM and CDR2 is ANQGSEA. V lost 0 bases, J lost 6 bases, and 12 bases stayed unmatched. This CDR3 reads CSVEEGLAGRGFNEQFF. The CDR3 bases are TGCAGCGTTGAAGAAGGGCTAGCGGGACGGGGATTCAATGAGCAGTTCTTC.

This chain's CDR3 is CASSSLGAGANVLTF. In DNA form, the CDR3 reads TGTGCCAGCAGCTCCTTGGGAGCGGGGGCCAACGTCCTGACTTTC. The rearrangement joins TRBV9 to TRBJ2-6, with D possibly TRBD2 on 5 matching bases. The germline gives CDR1 SGDLS, CDR2 YYNGEE. The CDR3 consists of 15 residues. Trimming stripped 4 bases from V and 4 bases from J, with 12 bases between.

The chain employs TRBV18 and TRBJ2-1; 12 bases match TRBD1. Germline trimming cut 3 bases from V and 2 bases from J; bases unmatched to any gene: 5. The CDR3 extends over 17 amino acids. CDR1 KGHSH and CDR2 LQKENI come from the germline V gene. As DNA, the CDR3 is TGTGCCAGCTCACCGCCCGGGACAGGGGGCGCCTACAATGAGCAGTTCTTC. Its protein is CASSPPGTGGAYNEQFF.

In its sample, this clone was seen once. The chain is built from TRBV2 and TRBJ1-3; 8 nucleotides match TRBD1. Germline loops: CDR1 SNHLY, CDR2 FYNNEI. V lost 5 bases to trimming and J lost 0 bases; unmatched junction nucleotides: 12. The CDR3 has 18 amino acids. In DNA, the CDR3 is TGTGCCAGCAGTAGGACAGGGCGCTTCACGTCCTCTGGAAACACCATATATTTT. Its translation: CASSRTGRFTSSGNTIYF.

The genes are TRBV19 and TRBJ2-2; tentatively, D is TRBD1 (5 bases). Trimming took 1 base from V and 4 from J, leaving 7 bases between them. This CDR3 comprises 14 residues. Germline V gene data show CDR1 as LNHDA and CDR2 as SQIVND (reference sequence). The CDR3 here is CASSIGGSTGELFF. CDR3 DNA sequence: TGTGCCAGTAGTATAGGGGGCTCCACCGGGGAGCTGTTTTTT.

This clone was found once. The V and J genes are TRBV7-9 and TRBJ1-2; TRBD1 matches at 12 bases. This CDR3 has 19 residues. The J segment lost 1 base and the V segment lost 0 bases, leaving 9 bases of the junction unmatched. From germline, CDR1 is SEHNR and CDR2 FQNEAQ (reference sequence). The CDR3 region has the DNA TGTGCCAGCAGCTTAGCGAAGGGACAGGGGGCGGATTTTAACTATGGCTACACCTTC. It translates to CASSLAKGQGADFNYGYTF.

V and J are TRBV27 and TRBJ2-5, with 7 bases matching TRBD1. Trimming took 5 bases from V and 5 from J; bases not matched to a gene: 8. This CDR3 has 14 amino acids. Per germline, CDR1 MNHEY and CDR2 SMNVEV (reference sequence). The DNA of the CDR3 is TGTGCCAGCAGTAAAACCGGGACAGAGGAGACCCAGTACTTC. Protein sequence: CASSKTGTEETQYF.

Only a few counts were recorded for this clone. The chain carries TRBV27 and TRBJ2-1, with D perhaps TRBD2 (6 bases). The CDR3 covers 18 residues. The V gene lost 6 bases and the J gene lost 0 bases, with 21 bases spanning the gap. Germline V gene sequence: CDR1 MNHEY, CDR2 SMNVEV (reference sequence). The CDR3 coding sequence is TGTGCCAGCAGGGTTTCCCGTTCTGGGGGGAGCTCCTACAATGAGCAGTTCTTC. As protein: CASRVSRSGGSSYNEQFF.

The chain is built from TRBV18 and TRBJ1-5, with 7 bases identical to TRBD1. With 1 base clipped from V and 1 base from J, the junction kept 4 bases outside the gene matches. This CDR3 spans 16 amino acids. The V gene's germline CDR1 is KGHSH and CDR2 LQKENI. In DNA, the CDR3 is TGTGCCAGCTCACCACAGGGGGCTAGCAGCAATCAGCCCCAGCATTTT. As protein: CASSPQGASSNQPQHF.

Concerning this clone: The same CDR3 can be traced to other DNA sequences in this sample. This chain links TRBV6-5 with TRBJ2-6, with a weak D call TRBD1 (6 bases). CDR1 MNHEY and CDR2 SVGAGI come from the germline V gene. There are 16 residues in the CDR3. The V gene lost 2 bases and the J gene lost 2 bases, with 10 bases spanning the gap. The DNA for the CDR3 is TGTGCCAGCAGTTACCCTACAGGGACTGGGGCCAACGTCCTGACTTTC. The encoded protein is CASSYPTGTGANVLTF.

The chain carries TRBV6-2 or TRBV6-3 and TRBJ2-7; 7 bases match TRBD1. The CDR3 covers 17 residues. V lost 2 bases and J lost 3; bases outside the gene matches: 13. Germline CDR1 is MNHEY and CDR2 is SVGEGT. The CDR3 DNA reads as TGTGCCAGCAGTTACACCGGGACAGCTTCTACCCTCTACGAGCAGTACTTC. Residues: CASSYTGTASTLYEQYF.

A note on this clone: One end of the junction does not line up with germline, which may come from a read error. The V gene is TRBV6-5, the J gene TRBJ2-7; TRBD1 matches 9 bases. This CDR3 contains 15 residues. Looked up from germline, CDR1 is MNHEY and CDR2 is SVGAGI. The chain's CDR3 is CASSLASPRTGEVGF. CDR3 in DNA: TGTGCCAGCAGCCTAGCATCGCCCCGGACAGGGGAGGTCGGCTTC.

This sequence joins TRBV29-1 and TRBJ2-3; 9 bases align to TRBD2. There are 14 residues in the CDR3. V lost 8 bases, J lost 2 bases, and 8 bases stayed unmatched. The germline gives CDR1 SQVTM, CDR2 ANQGSEA. The CDR3 bases are TGCAGCACCTTGACTAGCGGTCTCACAGATACGCAGTATTTT. Its translation: CSTLTSGLTDTQYF.

V gene TRBV19 combines with J gene TRBJ1-5; 10 bases are a match to TRBD1. This CDR3 contains 15 residues. V gave up 6 bases and J gave up 6 bases; unmatched junction bases: 8. Germline CDR1 reads LNHDA; CDR2 reads SQIVND (reference sequence). Here the CDR3 reads CASRVAGQGSQPQHF. In DNA form, the CDR3 reads TGTGCCAGTAGGGTGGCGGGACAGGGGTCTCAGCCCCAGCATTTT.